A selection of T cell receptor beta chains follows, all from one sample in a study of graft-versus-host responses after intestinal transplantation. Using immunoSEQ multiplex PCR, the repertoire was profiled, and TCRdb retains in-frame clones only, with some absent. The data show over 75,000 clones, more than 75% seen once. The sequenced sample was PBMCs, obtained 255 days after intestinal transplant. The receptors were sampled from a human patient who received an intestinal transplant, so some T cells may come from the graft donor. The conserved cysteine and the conserved F or W are not part of the CDR3 here. The size of a clone is reported for some rows only, either as once, few or many, or as a class for expanded clones.

TRBJ2-5 TRBV5-5 NA ASSLRREGAQETQY
TRBJ1-5 TRBV5-6 NA ASSLWGSRNQPQH
TRBJ2-1 TRBV29-1 once SVYPGLYNEQF
TRBJ2-3 TRBV19 NA ASSPGQGWTDTQY
TRBJ2-3 TRBV7-8 NA ASSLFLERGTTDTQY
TRBJ1-1 TRBV5-6 NA ASSLVGLHTEAF
TRBJ2-1 TRBV27 NA ASSLEGSSYNEQF
TRBJ1-1 TRBV27 NA ATSGTGGRVAF
TRBJ2-3 TRBV7-9 NA ASSPDIWRDTQY
TRBJ2-1 TRBV19 NA ASSIESGSYNEQF
TRBJ1-3 TRBV11-2 once ASSYHEGGNTIY
TRBJ1-3 TRBV28 few ASSFLDRPPSGNTIY
TRBJ2-3 TRBV2 NA ASRAGGAQY
TRBJ2-7 TRBV28 NA ASSPSGTSYEQY
TRBJ2-5 TRBV6-1 NA ASSPVGGQRTQY
TRBJ1-2 TRBV28 NA ASSRGRALGYGYT
TRBJ1-1 TRBV2 NA ASKGPYNTEAF
TRBJ2-7 TRBV28 NA ASSLMAGPPSYEQY
TRBJ2-3 TRBV7-3 NA ASSLGTSGTQY
TRBJ2-7 TRBV7-8 NA ASSFLGPGDYEQY
TRBJ2-3 TRBV5-1 NA ASSKSDTQY
TRBJ2-1 TRBV29-1 NA SAELAAYNEQF
TRBJ2-2 TRBV7-9 NA ASSRRFGELF
TRBJ2-7 TRBV4-2 NA ASSQRTGVYEQY
TRBJ2-7 TRBV28 NA ASSPRPGQGGNEQY
TRBJ2-3 TRBV7-2 few ASSSALGTQY
TRBJ2-3 TRBV9 NA ASNLPQGGEDTQY
TRBJ1-4 TRBV9 once ASSTQGSTNEKLF
TRBJ2-5 TRBV18 NA ASSPPAREETQY
TRBJ1-2 TRBV6-1 few ASSEAGMGSNGYT
TRBJ1-2 TRBV27 NA ASLSLQGNYGYT
TRBJ2-1 TRBV14 few ASSRAGGNEQF
TRBJ1-3 TRBV5-4 NA ASSGRDRGENTIY
TRBJ2-2 TRBV7-8 few ASSTGTGGTGELF
TRBJ1-2 TRBV6-4 NA ASRQGANYGYT
TRBJ1-4 TRBV5-1 NA ASSVQGSTNEKLF
TRBJ1-5 TRBV19 NA ASSIPGDQPQH
TRBJ2-1 TRBV11-2 NA ASSSSSGGVYEQF
TRBJ2-1 TRBV27 NA ASSLPGFGLDEQF
TRBJ1-5 TRBV28 NA ASRQGTQPQH
TRBJ2-1 TRBV7-9 NA ASSPVRDSPYNEQF
TRBJ2-7 TRBV28 NA ASSFREGGYEQY
TRBJ1-1 TRBV28 NA ASSFRGANTEAF
TRBJ2-3 TRBV9 NA ASSVEASTDTQY
TRBJ1-2 TRBV4-1 NA ASSQDGTSPRYGYT
TRBJ1-2 TRBV2 NA ASRTRSEPPPNYGYT
TRBJ1-6 TRBV6-5 few ASSYTGTANSPLH
TRBJ2-5 TRBV7-9 NA ASSSPSGRTQETQY
TRBJ2-7 TRBV28 NA ASRGTGSYEQY
TRBJ1-5 TRBV5-6 NA ASSLGSGGSNQPQH
TRBJ1-5 TRBV19 NA ASSIQGGNQPQH
TRBJ2-1 TRBV19 few ASSIVLRGSYNEQF
TRBJ2-3 TRBV2 NA ASSDSQRLDTQY
TRBJ2-5 TRBV30 NA AWRASGGLGETQY